Listed here are 25 T cell receptor beta chains from one sample, sequenced in a study of memory B cells and T cells in multiple sclerosis (dated by TCRdb to 2017 to 2018). The library was generated by the immunoSEQ multiplex PCR assay. TCRdb's version of the immuneACCESS table is confined to in-frame rearrangements and falls short of the full clone set. An unresolved V gene accounts for under half of the shortfall where checked; the remainder is of unknown origin. This sample gives 32,000 or so clones in total; around 88% of them show up just once. The top ten constitute 2% to 3% of the sample. Their target antigens are unknown. After CFSE-labeled PBMCs were cultured without any stimulus, the autoproliferating (CFSEdim) and non-proliferating (CFSEhi) T cell fractions were each sequenced on their own. Altogether, fewer than 55 million CFSE-labeled PBMCs were kept in culture for about seven days with no stimulus, after which the replicate wells were combined.

The sample consisted of PBMCs from blood kept in culture. The receptors originated from a human donor with multiple sclerosis.

V is TRBV15 and J is TRBJ2-5; possible D gene TRBD1, 6 bases. Germline V lookup: CDR1 LNHNV, CDR2 YYDKDF (reference sequence). V was shortened by 5 bases and J by 5 bases, with 18 bases between the two germline ends. This CDR3 is 15 amino acids long. The CDR3 region has the DNA TGTGCCACCAGCTACCGAGCAGGGGCTCGGGAGACCCAGTACTTC. Translating gives CATSYRAGARETQYF.

The chain links TRBV6-5 to TRBJ2-7; D gene uncertain. The CDR3 sequence is 14 residues long. Germline V gene lookup returns CDR1 MNHEY and CDR2 SVGAGI. Deletions cut 0 bases from V and 0 bases from J, with 6 bases between. CDR3 loop: CASSYSGDSYEQYF. CDR3 coding DNA: TGTGCCAGCAGTTACTCTGGAGACTCCTACGAGCAGTACTTC.

This rearrangement joins TRBV7-3 to TRBJ2-2; D unclear. The CDR3 has 14 residues. The germline V gene encodes CDR1 SGHTA and CDR2 FQGTGA. V was shortened by 5 bases and J by 0 bases, with 7 bases between the two germline ends. CDR3 nucleotide sequence: TGTGCCAGCAGCATGGAATCGAACACCGGGGAGCTGTTTTTT. It yields the protein CASSMESNTGELFF.

The chain is built from TRBV9 and TRBJ1-6; 7 nucleotides match TRBD1. This CDR3 spans 16 amino acids. Trimming took 3 bases from V and 9 from J; bases not matched to a gene: 12. Germline V gives CDR1 SGDLS, CDR2 YYNGEE. CDR3 loop: CASSASQGVLSSPLHF. The DNA for the CDR3 is TGTGCCAGCAGCGCAAGCCAGGGGGTGCTAAGTTCACCCCTCCACTTT.

The chain employs TRBV6-5 and TRBJ2-1; D might be TRBD2 (6 bases). Per germline, CDR1 MNHEY and CDR2 SVGAGI. Trimming removed 7 bases at V and 1 base at J, with 11 bases between. CDR3 length equals 14 residues. CDR3 loop: CASTGGPSYNEQFF. The CDR3 DNA is TGTGCCAGCACCGGGGGACCATCCTACAATGAGCAGTTCTTC.

The J gene is TRBJ2-3, the V gene TRBV28; D assignment may be TRBD1 or TRBD2 (6 bases each). Trimming cost V 10 bases and J 5 bases, with 19 bases left between them. The CDR3 covers 14 residues. Per germline, CDR1 MDHEN and CDR2 SYDVKM. Written as DNA, the CDR3 is TGTGCCACCGGGACAAGGCGGGGAGGAGATACGCAGTATTTT. Translating gives CATGTRRGGDTQYF.

The chain carries TRBV9 and TRBJ1-2; TRBD1 aligns across 7 bases. The CDR3 runs to 15 residues. Germline CDR1 is SGDLS and CDR2 is YYNGEE. V lost 4 bases to trimming and J lost 6 bases; unmatched junction nucleotides: 12. CDR3 protein: CASSPSQGIDHGYTF. In nucleotides, the CDR3 is TGTGCCAGCAGCCCGTCACAGGGGATAGACCATGGCTACACCTTC.

The J gene is TRBJ1-2, the V gene TRBV2; D is possibly TRBD1 (6 bases). Deletions cut 2 bases from V and 2 bases from J, with 12 bases between. Germline V gene sequence: CDR1 SNHLY, CDR2 FYNNEI. This CDR3 is 15 amino acids long. CDR3 sequence reads: CASSERGARNYGYTF. CDR3 coding DNA: TGTGCCAGCAGTGAAAGGGGGGCGCGGAACTATGGCTACACCTTC.

V and J are TRBV9 and TRBJ1-4; the D gene is possibly TRBD1 (6 bases). The CDR3 spans 18 residues. Looked up from germline, CDR1 is SGDLS and CDR2 is YYNGEE. Trimming took off 0 bases at V and 4 bases at J, with 19 bases between the two ends. The CDR3 DNA reads as TGTGCCAGCAGCGTAGCTACGGGGACGAGGGGGAATAATGAAAAACTGTTTTTT. Protein product: CASSVATGTRGNNEKLFF.

This clone was counted once. This sequence joins TRBV25-1 and TRBJ1-4; D is undetermined. Trimming left V 3 bases short and J 4 bases short, with 9 bases between. The CDR3 totals 14 residues. Germline CDR1 MGHDK, CDR2 SYGVNS. The CDR3 loop reads CASSDRLLNEKLFF. The CDR3 DNA is TGTGCCAGCAGTGACAGGTTACTTAATGAAAAACTGTTTTTT. The full variable domain, completed using reference TRBV25-1 and TRBJ1-4, is EADIYQTPRYLVIGTGKKITLECSQTMGHDKMYWYQQDPGMELHLIHYSYGVNSTEKGDLSSESTVSRIRTEHFPLTLESARPSHTSQYLCASSDRLLNEKLFFGSGTQLSVL.

Of note for this clone: Germline and junction disagree at one end, which may indicate a read error. The chain recombines TRBV4-1 with TRBJ1-5; D unclear. The CDR3 has 14 amino acids. Germline V CDR1 and CDR2: MGHRA, YSYEKL. CDR3 region: CASSQEWGNQPQHF. The CDR3 bases are TGCGCCAGCAGTCAAGAATGGGGAAATCAGCCCCAGCATTTT.

This chain joins TRBV9 and TRBJ1-1; perhaps TRBD1 as D (6 bases). Deletions cut 2 bases from V and 5 bases from J, with 13 bases between. This CDR3 is 14 amino acids long. The V gene's germline CDR1 is SGDLS and CDR2 YYNGEE. CDR3 sequence (DNA): TGTGCCAGCAGCGTTTTCCAGGGGACGACTGAAGCTTTCTTT. This encodes CASSVFQGTTEAFF. Looking up the rest from reference TRBV9 and TRBJ1-1 gives the full variable domain: DSGVTQTPKHLITATGQRVTLRCSPRSGDLSVYWYQQSLDQGLQFLIQYYNGEERAKGNILERFSAQQFPDLHSELNLSSLELGDSALYFCASSVFQGTTEAFFGQGTRLTVV.

This clone is a singleton in its sample. The chain combines TRBV29-1 with TRBJ2-5; D possibly corresponds to TRBD1 (6 bases). This CDR3 comprises 14 residues. Germline V lookup: CDR1 SQVTM, CDR2 ANQGSEA. V dropped 7 bases and J dropped 1 base, with 16 bases sitting between them. In nucleotides, the CDR3 is TGCAGCGCGAACAGGGCCCCCGGCCAAGAGACCCAGTACTTC. It codes for CSANRAPGQETQYF.

The rearrangement uses TRBV5-1 and TRBJ2-2, with no clear D. The V gene lost 1 base and the J gene lost 0 bases, with 13 bases spanning the gap. The length of the CDR3 is 17 residues. CDR1 and CDR2 (germline): SGHRS, YFSETQ. The CDR3 protein is CASSLISGPPNTGELFF. CDR3 DNA sequence: TGCGCCAGCAGCTTGATCTCCGGCCCTCCGAACACCGGGGAGCTGTTTTTT.

V usage is TRBV19 and J usage is TRBJ2-1; D gene unclear. There are 13 residues in the CDR3. The germline gives CDR1 LNHDA, CDR2 SQIVND (reference sequence). Trimming pared 1 base from V and 6 bases from J, leaving 7 bases between. The CDR3 spells CASSIGSANEQFF. For the CDR3, the DNA is TGTGCCAGTAGTATAGGCAGCGCCAATGAGCAGTTCTTC.

V gene TRBV7-6 combines with J gene TRBJ2-1; D gene unclear. CDR1 is SGHVS and CDR2 is FNYEAQ in the germline V gene. This CDR3 has 16 amino acids. V shed 5 bases and J shed 4 bases, with 18 bases lying between them. CDR3 sequence (DNA): TGTGCCAGCAGCACCCGCCCACTTGACTGGTACAATGAGCAGTTCTTC. Amino acid sequence: CASSTRPLDWYNEQFF.

The chain joins TRBV9 to TRBJ2-1, with 9 bases identical to TRBD2. The ends lost 3 bases at V and 2 bases at J; junction bases unmatched: 3. CDR1 and CDR2 (germline): SGDLS, YYNGEE. This CDR3 is built from 15 residues. The CDR3 DNA is TGTGCCAGCAGCGAGCGGGAGGTACCCTACAATGAGCAGTTCTTC. It specifies CASSEREVPYNEQFF.

In this sample, this clone turned up a few times. The chain carries TRBV28 and TRBJ1-1; D call uncertain. Trimming took off 10 bases at V and 0 bases at J, with 9 bases between the two ends. This CDR3 has 12 residues. Germline loops: CDR1 MDHEN, CDR2 SYDVKM. DNA of the CDR3: TGTGCCACTCACACACTGAACACTGAAGCTTTCTTT. Its protein product is CATHTLNTEAFF.

V and J are TRBV7-6 and TRBJ2-1; 11 nucleotides line up with TRBD2. The CDR3 has 16 residues. Losses at the gene ends were 6 bases for V and 1 base for J; bases not matched to a gene: 5. Germline V CDR1 and CDR2: SGHVS, FNYEAQ. The CDR3 reads CASRILAGGSYNEQFF. The CDR3 DNA is TGTGCCAGCAGAATTTTAGCGGGAGGGTCCTACAATGAGCAGTTCTTC.

This clone appeared once. The CDR3 reads CASGPGQGTYEQYF. DNA of the CDR3: TGTGCCAGCGGACCGGGACAGGGGACCTACGAGCAGTACTTC. V and J are TRBV6-5 and TRBJ2-7; 10 bases match TRBD1. V was pared by 8 bases and J by 2 bases, with 6 bases of the junction left unmatched. This CDR3 is built from 14 residues. Germline CDR1 MNHEY, CDR2 SVGAGI.

The chain combines TRBV2 with TRBJ2-7, with 9 bases that match TRBD1. The ends lost 4 bases at V and 1 base at J; junction bases unmatched: 5. CDR1 is SNHLY, CDR2 FYNNEI, per germline. The CDR3 length is 15 residues. The CDR3 loop is CASSGTGGASYEQYF. The CDR3, as DNA: TGTGCCAGCAGTGGCACAGGGGGCGCGTCCTACGAGCAGTACTTC.

The chain is built from TRBV11-2 and TRBJ1-3; possible D gene TRBD1, 6 bases. Germline V gives CDR1 SGHAT, CDR2 FQNNGV. V was pared by 0 bases and J by 0 bases, with 9 bases between. The CDR3 extends over 16 amino acids. CDR3 amino acids: CASSLDWGHSGNTIYF. The CDR3 nucleotides are TGTGCCAGCAGCTTAGATTGGGGACACTCTGGAAACACCATATATTTT. Complete variable domain (other parts from reference TRBV11-2 and TRBJ1-3): EAGVAQSPRYKIIEKRQSVAFWCNPISGHATLYWYQQILGQGPKLLIQFQNNGVVDDSQLPKDRFSAERLKGVDSTLKIQPAKLEDSAVYLCASSLDWGHSGNTIYFGEGSWLTVV.

The V call is TRBV28, the J call TRBJ1-5, with D tentatively TRBD1 (5 bases). Germline V CDR1 and CDR2: MDHEN, SYDVKM. V was cut by 0 bases and J by 0 bases, with 15 bases left in between. This CDR3 comprises 18 residues. CDR3 bases: TGTGCCAGCAGTTTATGGGTATTGGACAATTATAGCAATCAGCCCCAGCATTTT. This codes for CASSLWVLDNYSNQPQHF.

The chain links TRBV18 to TRBJ2-5; D gene uncertain. This CDR3 comprises 13 residues. CDR1 and CDR2 from the germline V gene are KGHSH and LQKENI. Trimming left V 3 bases short and J 1 base short, with 6 bases between. This CDR3 is CASSPSSQETQYF. CDR3 sequence (DNA): TGTGCCAGCTCACCCTCTTCCCAAGAGACCCAGTACTTC.

The gene calls are TRBV6-1 and TRBJ1-2; unclear D gene. Germline V gene data show CDR1 as MNHNS and CDR2 as SASEGT. The CDR3 extends over 18 amino acids. V dropped 1 base and J dropped 0 bases, with 18 bases sitting between them. The CDR3 DNA reads as TGTGCCAGCAGTGAAGTCCACCGCCCGGGTCTAGCTAACTATGGCTACACCTTC. This sequence encodes CASSEVHRPGLANYGYTF.